The 28 T cell receptor beta chains below all came from one sample that was sequenced in a study of OX40 agonist ivuxolimab in advanced cancers. Method: immunoSEQ multiplex PCR; TCRdb's copy keeps in-frame clones and lacks some. The sample includes some 40,000 clones, about 89% of them seen just once. The specimen was CD4+ or CD8+ T cells sorted from blood, collected in a trial of the OX40 agonist ivuxolimab. The receptors originated from an adult with an advanced solid tumor such as melanoma, head and neck, liver or kidney cancer.

The chain combines TRBV28 with TRBJ2-7; D is undetermined. The CDR3 has 11 residues. The V end was cut by 6 bases, the J end by 6 bases, with 9 bases between. Looked up from germline, CDR1 is MDHEN and CDR2 is SYDVKM. The chain's CDR3 is CASRGFLEQYF. The DNA of the CDR3 is TGTGCCAGCAGGGGTTTCCTCGAGCAGTACTTC.

This chain's CDR3 is CASSLGVNTIYF. DNA of the CDR3: TGTGCCAGCAGCCTAGGGGTAAACACCATATATTTT. The gene calls are TRBV5-6 and TRBJ1-3, with D maybe TRBD1 (5 bases). Per germline, CDR1 SGHDT and CDR2 YYEEEE. This CDR3 has 12 amino acids. The V and J ends lost 4 bases and 6 bases respectively, with 8 bases between them. The variable domain in full, with the rest retrieved from reference TRBV5-6 and TRBJ1-3, is DAGVTQSPTHLIKTRGQQVTLRCSPKSGHDTVSWYQQALGQGPQFIFQYYEEEERQRGNFPDRFSGHQFPNYSSELNVNALLLGDSALYLCASSLGVNTIYFGEGSWLTVV.

The chain uses TRBV7-9 and TRBJ2-7; 7 bases map to TRBD1. CDR3 length equals 13 residues. Germline assignment: CDR1 SEHNR and CDR2 FQNEAQ (reference sequence). V shed 7 bases, J shed 6 bases, and the junction held 9 bases outside the gene matches. CDR3 DNA: TGTGCCAGCAAGGGGGCTCCGGGGAGCGAGCAGTACTTC. It specifies CASKGAPGSEQYF. The variable domain in full, with the rest retrieved from reference TRBV7-9 and TRBJ2-7, is DTGVSQNPRHKITKRGQNVTFRCDPISEHNRLYWYRQTLGQGPEFLTYFQNEAQLEKSRLLSDRFSAERPKGSFSTLEIQRTEQGDSAMYLCASKGAPGSEQYFGPGTRLTVT.

V usage is TRBV15 and J usage is TRBJ2-7; TRBD2 is a possible D gene (5 bases). V was clipped by 0 bases and J by 2 bases, with 11 bases between them. Per the germline V gene, CDR1 is LNHNV and CDR2 is YYDKDF (reference sequence). The CDR3 has 15 residues. CDR3 coding DNA: TGTGCCACCAGCAGAGATTACGGGGATCCCTACGAGCAGTACTTC. Translated: CATSRDYGDPYEQYF. The whole variable domain, remainder taken from reference TRBV15 and TRBJ2-7, is DAMVIQNPRYQVTQFGKPVTLSCSQTLNHNVMYWYQQKSSQAPKLLFHYYDKDFNNEADTPDNFQSRRPNTSFCFLDIRSPGLGDTAMYLCATSRDYGDPYEQYFGPGTRLTVT.

CDR3 sequence reads: CASSRSRPQEEKLFF. CDR3 in DNA: TGCGCCAGCAGCCGGAGTAGGCCGCAAGAGGAAAAACTGTTTTTT. The rearrangement joins TRBV5-1 to TRBJ1-4; D is undetermined. V was cut by 4 bases and J by 8 bases, with 18 bases left in between. CDR1 SGHRS and CDR2 YFSETQ come from the germline V gene. The CDR3 is 15 amino acids.

This sequence joins TRBV28 and TRBJ2-5; no clear D. CDR3 size: 12 residues. CDR1 MDHEN and CDR2 SYDVKM come from the germline V gene. V lost 6 bases, J lost 5 bases, and 10 bases lay in between. The CDR3 sequence: CASRSVLETQYF. CDR3 DNA sequence: TGTGCCAGCAGGTCTGTACTTGAGACCCAGTACTTC.

A single count supports this clone. This sequence joins TRBV7-8 and TRBJ2-2; D may match TRBD1 or TRBD2 (5 bases each). This CDR3 has 21 amino acids. Trimming pared 5 bases from V and 1 base from J, leaving 29 bases between. From germline, CDR1 is SGHVS and CDR2 FQNEAQ. For the CDR3, the DNA is TGTGCCAGCAGCGCCTCAAGCGGTGGTCGGTGGGGGTCCCTGAACACCGGGGAGCTGTTTTTT. It specifies CASSASSGGRWGSLNTGELFF.

DNA of the CDR3: TGTGCCAGTAGTTACGGTTTGGCTGCAGATACGCAGTATTTT. Translated: CASSYGLAADTQYF. This sequence joins TRBV19 and TRBJ2-3; D unresolved. V was cut by 5 bases and J by 4 bases, with 13 bases left in between. The CDR3 loop spans 14 amino acids. Looked up from germline, CDR1 is LNHDA and CDR2 is SQIVND (reference sequence).

The V and J genes are TRBV7-2 and TRBJ2-1; 12 bases map to TRBD2. The junction had 3 bases not matched to a gene; V was cut back by 4 bases and J by 5 bases. CDR3 length: 15 residues. CDR1 and CDR2 from the germline V gene are SGHTA and FQGNSA. The CDR3: CASSSRLAGDNEQFF. Here the CDR3 DNA reads TGTGCCAGCAGCTCCAGACTAGCGGGGGACAATGAGCAGTTCTTC.

Note on this clone: Other DNA sequences of this sample code for an identical CDR3. The chain employs TRBV29-1 and TRBJ1-1, with a tentative D call TRBD1 (6 bases). CDR3 size: 13 residues. The V and J ends lost 6 bases and 1 base respectively, with 12 bases between them. Germline CDR1 reads SQVTM; CDR2 reads ANQGSEA. The CDR3 DNA follows: TGCAGCGTACGTCCGACAGGGAACACTGAAGCTTTCTTT. It translates to CSVRPTGNTEAFF. The complete variable domain, with remaining parts taken from reference TRBV29-1 and TRBJ1-1, reads SAVISQKPSRDICQRGTSLTIQCQVDSQVTMMFWYRQQPGQSLTLIATANQGSEATYESGFVIDKFPISRPNLTFSTLTVSNMSPEDSSIYLCSVRPTGNTEAFFGQGTRLTVV.

This clone was seen once. The genes are TRBV7-2 and TRBJ2-7, with 11 bases identical to TRBD2. The CDR3 runs 15 residues. J was trimmed by 2 bases and V by 5 bases; bases with no gene match: 5. The germline V gene encodes CDR1 SGHTA and CDR2 FQGNSA. As DNA, the CDR3 is TGTGCCAGCAGCCCCCCGACTAGCGGGGCCTACGAGCAGTACTTC. It codes for CASSPPTSGAYEQYF. The full variable domain, in which reference TRBV7-2 and TRBJ2-7 provide the parts outside the CDR3, is GAGVSQSPSNKVTEKGKDVELRCDPISGHTALYWYRQSLGQGLEFLIYFQGNSAPDKSGLPSDRFSAERTGGSVSTLTIQRTQQEDSAVYLCASSPPTSGAYEQYFGPGTRLTVT.

This chain connects TRBV5-1 to TRBJ2-3, with a weak D call TRBD2 (7 bases). Germline assignment: CDR1 SGHRS and CDR2 YFSETQ. This CDR3 has 16 amino acids. V was shortened by 1 base and J by 1 base, with 13 bases between the two germline ends. CDR3 residues: CASSLRGASGTDTQYF. The DNA for the CDR3 is TGCGCCAGCAGCTTGCGGGGGGCGTCTGGCACAGATACGCAGTATTTT.

The rearrangement joins TRBV7-2 to TRBJ2-7, with D possibly called TRBD1 or TRBD2 (6 bases each). There are 15 residues in the CDR3. Germline CDR1 is SGHTA and CDR2 is FQGNSA. Trimming took 1 base from V and 3 from J, leaving 13 bases between them. The CDR3 sequence: CASSLGGTKHYEQYF. In nucleotides, the CDR3 is TGTGCCAGCAGCTTAGGCGGGACAAAGCACTACGAGCAGTACTTC.

V and J are TRBV6-5 and TRBJ1-1, with D maybe TRBD1 (5 bases). In germline, CDR1 is MNHEY, CDR2 SVGAGI. The ends were cut back, 6 bases at V and 0 bases at J, with 8 bases in the middle. The CDR3 runs 13 residues. The DNA for the CDR3 is TGTGCCAGCAGGTGGGGGATGAACACTGAAGCTTTCTTT. Translating gives CASRWGMNTEAFF.

The chain recombines TRBV11-3 with TRBJ2-3, with D perhaps TRBD1 (6 bases). Germline CDR1 reads SGHNT; CDR2 reads YENEEA. This CDR3 contains 14 residues. V was pared by 5 bases and J by 3 bases, with 12 bases between. Here the CDR3 DNA reads TGTGCCAGCAGCCCAGGGGCCTCGACAGATACGCAGTATTTT. Encoded protein: CASSPGASTDTQYF.

V gene TRBV10-3 combines with J gene TRBJ1-1; no firm D call. The CDR3 loop spans 15 amino acids. With 1 base removed from V and 1 base from J, the gap between germline ends came to 10 bases. CDR1 and CDR2 from the germline V gene are ENHRY and SYGVKD. CDR3 amino acids: CAISEYIGGNTEAFF. Here the CDR3 DNA reads TGTGCCATCAGTGAGTACATAGGCGGGAACACTGAAGCTTTCTTT.

This clone was seen once. V is TRBV7-9 and J is TRBJ1-1, with no clear D. This CDR3 comprises 15 residues. Per the germline V gene, CDR1 is SEHNR and CDR2 is FQNEAQ (reference sequence). Trimming cost V 1 base and J 1 base, with 10 bases left between them. In DNA, the CDR3 is TGTGCCAGCAGCTTAGGGGTCAGCCGGAACACTGAAGCTTTCTTT. Amino acid sequence: CASSLGVSRNTEAFF.

In this sample, this clone turned up once. This sequence joins TRBV5-4 and TRBJ2-1, with D possibly TRBD1 on 6 matching bases. This CDR3 is 14 amino acids long. CDR1 SGHNT and CDR2 YYREEE come from the germline V gene (reference sequence). V lost 4 bases to trimming and J lost 3 bases, with 11 bases between them. The CDR3 DNA follows: TGTGCCAGCAGCCGACAGGACTTCTACAATGAGCAGTTCTTC. Translated, it gives CASSRQDFYNEQFF.

The chain recombines TRBV2 with TRBJ1-4; 9 bases line up with TRBD1. The CDR3 is 14 residues long. CDR1 is SNHLY and CDR2 is FYNNEI in the germline V gene. V dropped 7 bases and J dropped 7; count of bases not matched to a gene: 7. The CDR3: CASTRDRASEKLFF. CDR3 bases: TGTGCCAGCACCAGGGACAGGGCTTCTGAAAAACTGTTTTTT.

The V and J genes are TRBV5-4 and TRBJ1-2; a weak D match, TRBD1 (5 bases). This CDR3 contains 17 residues. Trimming removed 0 bases at V and 5 bases at J, with 20 bases between. From germline, CDR1 is SGHNT and CDR2 YYREEE (reference sequence). The chain's CDR3 is CASSLGSSGRGGYGYTF. The CDR3 nucleotides are TGTGCCAGCAGCTTGGGTTCGTCAGGGAGGGGCGGGTATGGCTACACCTTC.

This chain links TRBV7-2 with TRBJ2-2; D call uncertain. Germline values: CDR1 SGHTA, CDR2 FQGNSA. CDR3 length: 16 amino acids. V was cut by 5 bases and J by 0 bases, with 13 bases left in between. CDR3 amino acids: CASSRVVTANTGELFF. The DNA for the CDR3 is TGTGCCAGCAGCCGCGTCGTAACAGCGAACACCGGGGAGCTGTTTTTT.

This rearrangement joins TRBV18 to TRBJ1-2; TRBD1 might be the D (5 bases). The CDR3 is 14 amino acids. Germline V CDR1 and CDR2: KGHSH, LQKENI. Trimming removed 3 bases from V and 7 bases from J, with 15 bases in between. CDR3 residues: CASSPKGTEGGYTF. The CDR3 DNA reads as TGTGCCAGCTCACCCAAAGGGACGGAAGGTGGCTACACCTTC.

The chain joins TRBV27 to TRBJ2-4; D remains ambiguous. In germline, CDR1 is MNHEY, CDR2 SMNVEV (reference sequence). V lost 6 bases and J lost 2, with 11 bases in between. The CDR3 loop spans 14 amino acids. The CDR3 coding sequence is TGTGCCAGCAGAAACAGTGGTTCCAAAAACATTCAGTACTTC. Amino acids: CASRNSGSKNIQYF.

This rearrangement joins TRBV5-1 to TRBJ2-5; TRBD2 might be the D (7 bases). From germline, CDR1 is SGHRS and CDR2 YFSETQ. Trimming took off 7 bases at V and 5 bases at J, with 21 bases between the two ends. This CDR3 spans 15 amino acids. CDR3 nucleotide sequence: TGCGCCAGCCGAGATGGGTGGGGGGGCCAGGAGACCCAGTACTTC. This codes for CASRDGWGGQETQYF.

V and J are TRBV5-5 and TRBJ2-7; a possible D gene is TRBD2 (6 bases). The CDR3 has 15 amino acids. CDR1 is SGHKS and CDR2 is YYEKEE in the germline V gene (reference sequence). The V gene lost 2 bases and the J gene lost 6 bases, with 18 bases spanning the gap. This CDR3 reads CASSFQSDLGGEQYF. The DNA of the CDR3 is TGTGCCAGCAGCTTTCAGTCTGATTTGGGGGGCGAGCAGTACTTC.

V usage is TRBV18 and J usage is TRBJ1-2, with D possibly being TRBD1 (6 bases). The CDR3 consists of 15 residues. Trimming took off 10 bases at V and 4 bases at J, with 22 bases between the two ends. The germline CDR1 and CDR2 sequences are KGHSH and LQKENI. The CDR3 protein is CATVSFQGGGYGYTF. Written as DNA, the CDR3 is TGTGCCACGGTATCCTTCCAAGGAGGGGGCTATGGCTACACCTTC. Looking up the rest from reference TRBV18 and TRBJ1-2 gives the full variable domain: NAGVMQNPRHLVRRRGQEARLRCSPMKGHSHVYWYRQLPEEGLKFMVYLQKENIIDESGMPKERFSAEFPKEGPSILRIQQVVRGDSAAYFCATVSFQGGGYGYTFGSGTRLTVV.

V gene TRBV28 combines with J gene TRBJ1-5; D gene unclear. Trimming removed 10 bases from V and 0 bases from J, with 13 bases in between. This CDR3 region has 14 residues. The germline gives CDR1 MDHEN, CDR2 SYDVKM. In nucleotides, the CDR3 is TGTGCCATCAACGGCCCCATTAGCAATCAGCCCCAGCATTTT. It is translated as CAINGPISNQPQHF.

The CDR3 here is CASSLGQGRFF. As DNA, the CDR3 is TGTGCCAGCAGCTTAGGCCAAGGGAGGTTCTTC. This sequence joins TRBV13 and TRBJ2-1, with a weak D call TRBD2 (5 bases). The CDR3 runs 11 residues. Per germline, CDR1 PRHDT and CDR2 FYEKMQ (reference sequence). Trimming pared 0 bases from V and 15 bases from J, leaving 9 bases between.